Described below is a single TCR beta chain sequence and its context. The antigen is not known. The sample comes from a study of PD-1 blockade in classical Hodgkin lymphoma. Study conclusions and caveats: Complete responders' baseline diversity resembled that of newly diagnosed patients. When set against healthy donors, newly diagnosed patients were reported to show lower baseline TCR diversity.

Time point specified: cycle 4 day 1 (C4D1), after 6 weeks of nivolumab. The patients all showed relapse after autologous stem cell transplantation, while their brentuximab vedotin exposure varied. The table came from immunoSEQ multiplex PCR; TCRdb's copy has only in-frame clones and leaves some out. The sample has 20,000 to 25,000 clones, approximately 80% seen once. Trimming took off 3 bases at V and 0 bases at J, with 12 bases between the two ends. Germline V gene lookup returns CDR1 MDHEN and CDR2 SYDVKM. The CDR3 covers 15 residues. The chain is built from TRBV28 and TRBJ2-7; D is possibly TRBD2 (6 bases). Specimen: peripheral blood mononuclear cells (PBMCs), collected before the fourth cycle of nivolumab. The sequence was collected from a human donor with classical Hodgkin lymphoma. The CDR3 sequence is CASSLGTESSYEQYF. DNA for the CDR3: TGTGCCAGCAGTTTGGGGACTGAGAGCTCCTACGAGCAGTACTTC.